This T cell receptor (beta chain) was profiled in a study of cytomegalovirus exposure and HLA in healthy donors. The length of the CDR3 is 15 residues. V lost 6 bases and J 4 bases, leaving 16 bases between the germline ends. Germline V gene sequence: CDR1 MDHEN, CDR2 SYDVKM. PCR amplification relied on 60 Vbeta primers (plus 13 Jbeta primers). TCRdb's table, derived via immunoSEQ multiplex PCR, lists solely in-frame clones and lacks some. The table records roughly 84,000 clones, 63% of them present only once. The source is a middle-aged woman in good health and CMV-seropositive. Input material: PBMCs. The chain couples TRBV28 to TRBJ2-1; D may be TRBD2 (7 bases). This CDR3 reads CASRDVGGAYNEQFF. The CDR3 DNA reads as TGTGCCAGCAGGGATGTAGGGGGGGCTTACAATGAGCAGTTCTTC.